This T cell receptor (beta chain) was found in a study of T cell repertoires in cytomegalovirus infection. Study-level background: Both recently identified HLA-C-restricted and well-studied HLA-B-restricted CMV epitopes were used in the study. Signatures in public TCR beta sequences pointed to both CMV infection and matching HLA type. Study-level results: CMV-specific TCR beta clonotypes restricted by HLA-C dominated the ex vivo response.

In regard to this clonotype: Its antigen is undetermined.

TCRdb re-called the reads with MiXCR, one entry per CDR3 protein. The sample yields 750,000 to 950,000 distinct CDR3 sequences, just under 30% seen once. There are 13 residues in the CDR3. V lost 2 bases to trimming and J lost 6 bases; unmatched junction nucleotides: 1. This chain uses TRBV12-3 or TRBV12-4 with TRBJ2-1; 7 nucleotides agree with TRBD2. The clonotype was recovered from a human donor in good health (CMV status not recorded). Some clones in this sample may be carry-over from other donors' samples. The source was cultured CD8+ T cells from PBMCs, collected from culture after CMV antigen stimulation. The CDR3 nucleotides read TGTGCCAGCAGTTTAAGGACTAGCAATGAGCAGTTCTTC. Translated, it gives CASSLRTSNEQFF.